The present T cell receptor beta chain was sequenced within a study of blood T cells in healthy people across ages. On the study more broadly: With template switching, about one barcoded beta molecule was captured per two T cells. General study findings and limits: Measured against age, TCR beta diversity per million T cells decreased in a roughly linear manner.

With a J-beta primer mix and a sample-barcoded 5' primer, a second PCR ran about 6 to 11 cycles. TCRdb passed the 5' RACE reads through MiXCR, listing each CDR3 protein once. The sample shows 1.5 million to 2 million distinct CDR3 sequences, over 25% of them seen only once. Each sample yielded at least 5.5 micrograms of PBMC total RNA. The table lists this clonotype with a few counts. What it binds is not known. An end of the junction differs from the germline gene, which may be a read error. There are 13 residues in the CDR3. Germline values: CDR1 SGHRS, CDR2 YFSETQ. Sequencing used blood. The sequence was collected from a young woman in good health. The chain links TRBV5-1 to TRBJ2-7; possible D gene TRBD2, 6 bases. The CDR3, as DNA: TGCGCCGGCAGCTATCCAGGGAGGTACGAGCAGTACTTC. This gives the protein CAGSYPGRYEQYF.